This T cell receptor beta chain emerged from a study of OX40 agonist ivuxolimab in advanced cancers. Only one count was recorded for this clone. Its target is not known. Study-wide results and limits: Average numbers of expanded clones were greater in CD8+ T cells than in CD4+. Researchers did not establish what antigens the expanded peripheral T cells target. In the 0.1 to 3.0 mg/kg range, CD4+ and CD8+ blood T cells had expanded clonally by week 6.

Profiling relied on immunoSEQ multiplex PCR, and the TCRdb table lists in-frame clones only, not all of them. The table has 70,000 or so clones, about 80% seen once. This TCR was sampled from an adult with an advanced solid tumor such as melanoma, head and neck, liver or kidney cancer. The specimen comprised CD4+ or CD8+ T cells sorted from blood, sampled in a trial of the OX40 agonist ivuxolimab.

CDR3 coding DNA: TGTGCCAGCAGCTTCCTGCGGGGCACTGAAGCTTTCTTT. It yields the protein CASSFLRGTEAFF. The genes are TRBV5-6 and TRBJ1-1; D is uncertain. The CDR3 sequence is 13 residues long. In germline, CDR1 is SGHDT, CDR2 YYEEEE. Trimming removed 2 bases at V and 4 bases at J, with 9 bases between.